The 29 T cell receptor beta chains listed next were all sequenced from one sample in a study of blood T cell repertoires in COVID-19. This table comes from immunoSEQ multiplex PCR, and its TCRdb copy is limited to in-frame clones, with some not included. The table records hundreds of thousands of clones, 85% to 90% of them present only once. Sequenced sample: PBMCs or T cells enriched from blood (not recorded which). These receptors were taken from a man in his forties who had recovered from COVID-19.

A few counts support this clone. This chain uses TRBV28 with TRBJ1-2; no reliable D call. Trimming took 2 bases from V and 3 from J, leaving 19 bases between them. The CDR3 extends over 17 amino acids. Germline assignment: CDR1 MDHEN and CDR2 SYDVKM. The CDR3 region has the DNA TGTGCCAGCAGTTTAAGGGCGGCAGGCCTGGAGGACTATGGCTACACCTTC. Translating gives CASSLRAAGLEDYGYTF.

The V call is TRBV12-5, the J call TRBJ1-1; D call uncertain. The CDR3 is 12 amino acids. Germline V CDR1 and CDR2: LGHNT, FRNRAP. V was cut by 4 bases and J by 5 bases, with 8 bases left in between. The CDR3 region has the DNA TGTGCTAGTGGTTCGGTCGAGACTGAAGCTTTCTTT. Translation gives CASGSVETEAFF. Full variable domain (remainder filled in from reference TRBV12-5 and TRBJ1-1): DARVTQTPRHKVTEMGQEVTMRCQPILGHNTVFWYRQTMMQGLELLAYFRNRAPLDDSGMPKDRFSAEMPDATLATLKIQPSEPRDSAVYFCASGSVETEAFFGQGTRLTVV.

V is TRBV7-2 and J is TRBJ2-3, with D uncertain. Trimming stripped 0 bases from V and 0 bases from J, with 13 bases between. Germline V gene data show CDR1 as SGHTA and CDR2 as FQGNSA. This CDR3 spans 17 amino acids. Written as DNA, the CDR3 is TGTGCCAGCAGCTTAGCAGCCCCCTCATCTAGCACAGATACGCAGTATTTT. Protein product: CASSLAAPSSSTDTQYF.

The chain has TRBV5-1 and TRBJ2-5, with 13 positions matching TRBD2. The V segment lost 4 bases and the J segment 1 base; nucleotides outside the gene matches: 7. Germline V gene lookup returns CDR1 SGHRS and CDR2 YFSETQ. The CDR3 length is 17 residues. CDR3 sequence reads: CASSLGTSGTIQETQYF. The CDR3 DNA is TGCGCCAGCAGCCTAGGGACTAGCGGGACTATCCAAGAGACCCAGTACTTC.

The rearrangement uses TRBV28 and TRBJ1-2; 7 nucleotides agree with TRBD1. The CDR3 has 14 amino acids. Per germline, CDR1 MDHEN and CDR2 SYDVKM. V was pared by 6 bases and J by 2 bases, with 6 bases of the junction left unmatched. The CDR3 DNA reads TGTGCCAGCAGGGACAGGAGAACCAACTATGGCTACACCTTC. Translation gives CASRDRRTNYGYTF.

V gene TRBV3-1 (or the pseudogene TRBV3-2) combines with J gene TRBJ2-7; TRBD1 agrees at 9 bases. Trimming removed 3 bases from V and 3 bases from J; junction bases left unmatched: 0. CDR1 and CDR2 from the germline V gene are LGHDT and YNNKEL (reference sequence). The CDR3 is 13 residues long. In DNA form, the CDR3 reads TGTGCCAGCAGCCAGACAGGGGGCTACGAGCAGTACTTC. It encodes CASSQTGGYEQYF.

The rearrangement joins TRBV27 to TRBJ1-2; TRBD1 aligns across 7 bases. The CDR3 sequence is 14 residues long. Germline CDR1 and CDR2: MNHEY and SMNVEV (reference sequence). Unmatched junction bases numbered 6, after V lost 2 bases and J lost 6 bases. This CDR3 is CASSLDDRVNGYTF. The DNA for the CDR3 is TGTGCCAGCAGTTTAGACGACAGGGTTAATGGCTACACCTTC.

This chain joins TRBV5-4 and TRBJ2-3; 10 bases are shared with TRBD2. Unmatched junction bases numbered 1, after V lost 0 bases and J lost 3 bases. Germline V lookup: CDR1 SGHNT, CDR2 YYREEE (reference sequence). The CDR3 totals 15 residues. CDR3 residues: CASSLELAGTDTQYF. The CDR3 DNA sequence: TGTGCCAGCAGCTTGGAACTAGCGGGGACAGATACGCAGTATTTT.

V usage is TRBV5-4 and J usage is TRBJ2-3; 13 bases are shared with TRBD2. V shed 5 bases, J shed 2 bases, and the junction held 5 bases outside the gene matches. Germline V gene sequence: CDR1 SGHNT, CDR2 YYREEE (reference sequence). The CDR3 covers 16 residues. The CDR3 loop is CASSRGLAGSTDTQYF. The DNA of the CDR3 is TGTGCCAGCAGTCGGGGACTAGCGGGGTCCACAGATACGCAGTATTTT.

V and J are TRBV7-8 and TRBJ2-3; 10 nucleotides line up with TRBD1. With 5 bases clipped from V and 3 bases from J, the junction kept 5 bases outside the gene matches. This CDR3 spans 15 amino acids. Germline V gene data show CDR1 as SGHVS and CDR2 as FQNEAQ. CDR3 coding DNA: TGTGCCAGCAGCGCCGGGACAGGGGTTACAGATACGCAGTATTTT. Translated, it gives CASSAGTGVTDTQYF.

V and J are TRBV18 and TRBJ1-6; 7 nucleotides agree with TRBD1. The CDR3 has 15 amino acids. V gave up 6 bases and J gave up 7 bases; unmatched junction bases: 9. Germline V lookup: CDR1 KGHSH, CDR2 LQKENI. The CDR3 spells CASSPTGTENSPLHF. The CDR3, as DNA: TGTGCCAGCTCGCCAACCGGGACAGAAAATTCACCCCTCCACTTT.

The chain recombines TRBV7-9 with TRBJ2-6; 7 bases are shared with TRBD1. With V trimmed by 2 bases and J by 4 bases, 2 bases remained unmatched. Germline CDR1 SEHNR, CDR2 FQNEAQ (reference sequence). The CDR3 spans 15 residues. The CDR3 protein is CASSLRGLGANVLTF. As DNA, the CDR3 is TGTGCCAGCAGCTTAAGGGGGCTCGGGGCCAACGTCCTGACTTTC.

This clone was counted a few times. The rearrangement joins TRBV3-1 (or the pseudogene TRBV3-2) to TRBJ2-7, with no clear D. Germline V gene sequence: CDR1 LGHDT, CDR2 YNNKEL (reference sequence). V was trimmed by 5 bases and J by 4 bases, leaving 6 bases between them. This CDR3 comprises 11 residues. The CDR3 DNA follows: TGTGCCAGCAGCTCCGCGTACGAGCAGTACTTC. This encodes CASSSAYEQYF.

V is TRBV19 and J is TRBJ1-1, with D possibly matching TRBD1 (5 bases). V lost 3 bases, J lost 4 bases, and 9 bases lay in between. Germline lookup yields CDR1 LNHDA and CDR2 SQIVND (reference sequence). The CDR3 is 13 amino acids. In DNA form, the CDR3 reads TGTGCCAGTAGTATGGGGCCTGGCACTGAAGCTTTCTTT. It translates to CASSMGPGTEAFF.

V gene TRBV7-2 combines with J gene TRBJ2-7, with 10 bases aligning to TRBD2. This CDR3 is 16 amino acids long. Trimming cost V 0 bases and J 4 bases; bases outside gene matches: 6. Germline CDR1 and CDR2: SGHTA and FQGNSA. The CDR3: CASSLASGGSIYEQYF. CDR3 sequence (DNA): TGTGCCAGCAGCTTAGCTAGCGGGGGGTCTATTTACGAGCAGTACTTC.

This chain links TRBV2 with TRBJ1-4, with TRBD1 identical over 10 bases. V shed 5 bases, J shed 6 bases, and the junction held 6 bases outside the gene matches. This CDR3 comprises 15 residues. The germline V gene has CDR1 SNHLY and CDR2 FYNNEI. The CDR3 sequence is CASSPFGQGDEKLFF. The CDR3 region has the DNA TGTGCCAGCAGTCCATTCGGACAGGGGGATGAAAAACTGTTTTTT. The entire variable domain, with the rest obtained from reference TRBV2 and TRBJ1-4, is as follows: EPEVTQTPSHQVTQMGQEVILRCVPISNHLYFYWYRQILGQKVEFLVSFYNNEISEKSEIFDDQFSVERPDGSNFTLKIRSTKLEDSAMYFCASSPFGQGDEKLFFGSGTQLSVL.

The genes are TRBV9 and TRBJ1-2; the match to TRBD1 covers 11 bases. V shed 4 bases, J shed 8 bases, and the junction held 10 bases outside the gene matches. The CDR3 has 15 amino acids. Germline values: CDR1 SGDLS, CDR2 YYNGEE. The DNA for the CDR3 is TGTGCCAGCAGCTCCGGGACAGGGGGTGTTGGGGGCTACACCTTC. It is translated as CASSSGTGGVGGYTF.

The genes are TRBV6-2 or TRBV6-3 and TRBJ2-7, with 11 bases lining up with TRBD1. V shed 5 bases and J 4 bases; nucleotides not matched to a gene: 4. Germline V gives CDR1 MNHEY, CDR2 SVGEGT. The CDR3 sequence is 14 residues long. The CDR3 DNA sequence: TGTGCCAGCAGTGCCCGGGACAGGGGGTACGAGCAGTACTTC. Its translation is CASSARDRGYEQYF.

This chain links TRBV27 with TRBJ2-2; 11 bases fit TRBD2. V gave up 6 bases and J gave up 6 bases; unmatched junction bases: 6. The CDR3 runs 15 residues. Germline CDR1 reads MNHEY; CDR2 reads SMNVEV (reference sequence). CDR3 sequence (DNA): TGTGCCAGCAGCACACTAGCGGGAGTGGCCGGGGAGCTGTTTTTT. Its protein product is CASSTLAGVAGELFF.

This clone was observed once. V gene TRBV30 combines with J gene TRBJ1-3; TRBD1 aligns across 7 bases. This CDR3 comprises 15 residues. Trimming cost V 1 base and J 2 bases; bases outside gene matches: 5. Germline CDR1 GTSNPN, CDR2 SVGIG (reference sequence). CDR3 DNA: TGTGCCTGGAGTGAAGGGGACAGTGCTGGAAACACCATATATTTT. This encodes CAWSEGDSAGNTIYF.

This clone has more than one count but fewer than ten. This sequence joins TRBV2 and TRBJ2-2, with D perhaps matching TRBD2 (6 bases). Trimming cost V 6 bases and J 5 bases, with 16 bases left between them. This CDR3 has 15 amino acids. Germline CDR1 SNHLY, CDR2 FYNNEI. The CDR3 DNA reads TGTGCCAGCAGAGGCGGGATAGGCGGAACCGGGGAGCTGTTTTTT. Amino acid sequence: CASRGGIGGTGELFF.

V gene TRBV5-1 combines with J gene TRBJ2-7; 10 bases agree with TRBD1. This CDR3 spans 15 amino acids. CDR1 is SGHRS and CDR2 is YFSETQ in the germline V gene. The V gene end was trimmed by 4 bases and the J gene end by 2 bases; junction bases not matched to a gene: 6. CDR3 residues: CASSLTGQGAYEQYF. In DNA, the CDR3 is TGCGCCAGCAGCCTCACTGGACAGGGGGCCTACGAGCAGTACTTC. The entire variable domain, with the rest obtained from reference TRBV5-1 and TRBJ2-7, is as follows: KAGVTQTPRYLIKTRGQQVTLSCSPISGHRSVSWYQQTPGQGLQFLFEYFSETQRNKGNFPGRFSGRQFSNSRSEMNVSTLELGDSALYLCASSLTGQGAYEQYFGPGTRLTVT.

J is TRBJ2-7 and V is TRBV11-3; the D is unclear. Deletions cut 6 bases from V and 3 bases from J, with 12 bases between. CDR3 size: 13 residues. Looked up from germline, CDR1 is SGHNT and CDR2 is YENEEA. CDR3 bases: TGTGCCAGCAGTCCCACCACAATCTACGAGCAGTACTTC. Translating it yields CASSPTTIYEQYF.

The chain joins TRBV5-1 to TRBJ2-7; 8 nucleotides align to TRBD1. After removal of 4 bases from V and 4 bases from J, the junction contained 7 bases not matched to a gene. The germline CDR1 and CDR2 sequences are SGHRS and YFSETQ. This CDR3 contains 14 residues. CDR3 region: CASSVDRGYYEQYF. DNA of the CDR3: TGCGCCAGCAGCGTCGACAGGGGTTATTACGAGCAGTACTTC.

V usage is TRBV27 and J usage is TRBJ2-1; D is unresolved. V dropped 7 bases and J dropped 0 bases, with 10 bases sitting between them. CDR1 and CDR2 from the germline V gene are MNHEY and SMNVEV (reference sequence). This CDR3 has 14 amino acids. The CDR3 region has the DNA TGTGCCAGCACCTTAGATTTCTCCTACAATGAGCAGTTCTTC. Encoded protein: CASTLDFSYNEQFF.

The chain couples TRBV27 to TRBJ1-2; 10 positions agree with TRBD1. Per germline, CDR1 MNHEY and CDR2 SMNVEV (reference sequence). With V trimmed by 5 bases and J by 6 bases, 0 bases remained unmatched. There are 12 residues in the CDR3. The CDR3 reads CASSGTGDGYTF. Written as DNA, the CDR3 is TGTGCCAGCAGTGGGACAGGGGATGGCTACACCTTC.

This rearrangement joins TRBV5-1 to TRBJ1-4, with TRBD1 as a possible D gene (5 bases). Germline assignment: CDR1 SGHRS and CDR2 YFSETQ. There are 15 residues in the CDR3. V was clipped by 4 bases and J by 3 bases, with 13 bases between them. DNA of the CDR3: TGCGCCAGCAGCCCGCTAGGGGCATCTAATGAAAAACTGTTTTTT. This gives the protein CASSPLGASNEKLFF.

This CDR3 reads CASQGRDSHYNSPLHF. The CDR3 bases are TGTGCCAGCCAGGGTAGGGACAGCCACTATAATTCACCCCTCCACTTT. The chain recombines TRBV27 with TRBJ1-6; TRBD1 matches 7 bases. The germline CDR1 and CDR2 sequences are MNHEY and SMNVEV (reference sequence). The CDR3 consists of 16 residues. Trimming took 8 bases from V and 3 from J; bases not matched to a gene: 10.

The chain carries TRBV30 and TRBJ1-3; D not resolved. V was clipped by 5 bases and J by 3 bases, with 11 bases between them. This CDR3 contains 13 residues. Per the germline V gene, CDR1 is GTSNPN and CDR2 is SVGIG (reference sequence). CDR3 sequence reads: CAWSNGVGNTIYF. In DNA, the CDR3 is TGTGCCTGGTCGAACGGAGTTGGAAACACCATATATTTT.